A selection of T cell receptor beta chains follows, all from one sample in a study of CD8+ T cells in alopecia areata. TCRdb keeps only in-frame clones here, not all; method: immunoSEQ multiplex PCR. This table has roughly 200,000 clones, around half appearing once. The sample was CD8+ T cells sorted from blood, taken at week 24, from a patient treated with tofacitinib. The receptors shown here come from a human donor with alopecia areata. Both conserved end residues are part of each CDR3. Fields, in order: clone size, V gene, D gene, J gene, CDR3 protein, CDR3 DNA. The D gene is left open where the match is weak. The listing skips clone size in some rows; elsewhere it reads once, few, many or a size class.

few	TRBV5-1	TRBD1	TRBJ1-1	CASSLWTGEEAFF	TGCGCCAGCAGCTTGTGGACAGGTGAAGAAGCTTTCTTT
once	TRBV25-1	-	TRBJ2-3	CASRKGLDGDTQYF	TGTGCCAGCAGAAAAGGGTTGGACGGAGATACGCAGTATTTT
few	TRBV29-1	-	TRBJ2-7	CSVETATYEQYF	TGCAGCGTCGAGACAGCAACCTACGAGCAGTACTTC
-	TRBV12-5	-	TRBJ2-2	CASGSPNTGELFF	TGTGCTAGTGGCTCACCGAACACCGGGGAGCTGTTTTTT
-	TRBV29-1	TRBD1	TRBJ1-2	CSVPGTGGFLDGYTF	TGCAGTGTGCCCGGGACAGGGGGCTTTTTGGATGGCTACACCTTC
few	TRBV29-1	TRBD1	TRBJ2-7	CSVAGGDDYEQYF	TGCAGCGTTGCAGGGGGCGACGACTACGAGCAGTACTTC
-	TRBV6-5	-	TRBJ1-5	CASSQGRGNQPQHF	TGTGCCAGCAGCCAGGGGCGCGGGAATCAGCCCCAGCATTTT
-	TRBV30	TRBD1	TRBJ1-1	CAWTIDRGSEAFF	TGTGCCTGGACTATAGACAGGGGGAGTGAAGCTTTCTTT
once	TRBV4-3	-	TRBJ2-2	CASSQDRDLRTGELFF	TGCGCCAGCAGCCAAGACCGGGATCTACGGACCGGGGAGCTGTTTTTT
once	TRBV19	-	TRBJ2-7	CATSRGGNDEQYF	TGTGCCACTTCAAGAGGGGGGAACGACGAGCAGTACTTC
-	TRBV27	TRBD1	TRBJ1-6	CASSPDRAYNSPLHF	TGTGCCAGCAGTCCAGACAGGGCCTATAATTCACCCCTCCACTTT
-	TRBV6-4	-	TRBJ1-5	CASSDSQWGREGNQPQHF	TGTGCCAGCAGTGACTCTCAATGGGGCAGGGAGGGCAATCAGCCCCAGCATTTT
-	TRBV5-1	-	TRBJ2-3	CASSLEGWADTQYF	TGCGCCAGCAGCTTGGAGGGGTGGGCAGATACGCAGTATTTT
few	TRBV29-1	TRBD2	TRBJ2-1	CSFGLAEIYNEQFF	TGCAGCTTTGGACTAGCGGAGATATACAATGAGCAGTTCTTC
-	TRBV29-1	-	TRBJ2-7	CSGVGSGEAGEQYF	TGCAGCGGGGTGGGTTCTGGGGAGGCTGGCGAGCAGTACTTC
-	TRBV7-2	-	TRBJ2-3	CASSRWGSRTDTQYF	TGTGCCAGCAGCCGTTGGGGGTCTCGCACAGATACGCAGTATTTT
-	TRBV7-8	-	TRBJ1-1	CASSLARGPNTEAFF	TGTGCCAGCAGCTTAGCGCGCGGACCGAACACTGAAGCTTTCTTT
-	TRBV28	TRBD1	TRBJ2-1	CASTAPQGNEQFF	TGTGCCAGCACCGCCCCACAGGGGAATGAGCAGTTCTTC
once	TRBV27	TRBD1	TRBJ2-1	CASSLRPGGIDNEQFF	TGTGCCAGCAGTTTACGTCCAGGGGGCATCGACAATGAGCAGTTCTTC